The rows below give T cell receptor beta chains drawn from one sample of a study of T cell changes during pregnancy in multiple sclerosis. TCRdb's copy holds only in-frame clones and misses some; the assay was immunoSEQ multiplex PCR. The repertoire holds about 39,000 clones, with 90% to 95% as singletons. Sequenced material: CD4+ T cells from peripheral blood mononuclear cells, taken after pregnancy. The source is a female donor with multiple sclerosis, enrolled in a pregnancy study. The CDR3 runs from the conserved cysteine through the conserved F or W. Fields, in order: J gene, D gene, V gene, clone size, CDR3 DNA, CDR3 protein. The D gene is left open where the match is weak. Only part of the rows carry a size: once, few, many, or a class if the clone is expanded.

TRBJ1-1,-,TRBV10-2,few,TGCGCCAGCAGTGAGGGCCAACGAGCTTTCTTT,CASSEGQRAFF
TRBJ2-5,TRBD2,TRBV11-1,-,TGTGCCAGCAGCTTAAGCGGGGGGGCGGTCTCAGAGACCCAGTACTTC,CASSLSGGAVSETQYF
TRBJ2-3,TRBD2,TRBV25-1,-,TGTGCCAGCAGGTCCGGGGGGGCGTTTACAGATACGCAGTATTTT,CASRSGGAFTDTQYF
TRBJ2-5,TRBD2,TRBV9,-,TGTGCCAGCAGCGTAGAACTAGCGGGCTGGGAGACCCAGTACTTC,CASSVELAGWETQYF
TRBJ1-2,-,TRBV5-1,-,TGCGCCAGCAGCTTGGTAGACAGGACCGAGAGTGGCTACACCTTC,CASSLVDRTESGYTF
TRBJ1-6,TRBD1,TRBV13,few,TGTGCCAGCAGCTTGGGGACAGGACATAATTCACCCCTCCACTTT,CASSLGTGHNSPLHF
TRBJ2-1,-,TRBV7-9,once,TGTGCCAGCAGCTTAGGGAGGACAGAGAACAATGAGCAGTTCTTC,CASSLGRTENNEQFF
TRBJ2-3,TRBD1,TRBV7-2,once,TGTGCCAGCAGACCGGGACAGGGGGCAGATACGCAGTATTTT,CASRPGQGADTQYF
TRBJ1-2,-,TRBV5-5,-,TGTGCCAGCAGCCCCGGGAACAGCCTATATGGCTACACCTTC,CASSPGNSLYGYTF
TRBJ1-1,TRBD1,TRBV7-9,-,TGTGCCAGCAGCCCAGGACAGGGGACTGAAGCTTTCTTT,CASSPGQGTEAFF
TRBJ1-1,TRBD1,TRBV19,-,TGTGCCAGTCGACCCCAAACAGGGGGGATGAACACTGAAGCTTTCTTT,CASRPQTGGMNTEAFF
TRBJ2-1,TRBD2,TRBV6-6,-,TGTGCCAGCGTACTAGCGGGGGACAATGAGCAGTTCTTC,CASVLAGDNEQFF
TRBJ1-5,-,TRBV7-6,-,TGTGCCAGCAGCTTAGCGAACAGAGAAAGCAATCAGCCCCAGCATTTT,CASSLANRESNQPQHF
TRBJ1-1,-,TRBV6-6,-,TGTGCCAGCAGTATCCCGGGGGGCGCCTATGAAGCTTTCTTT,CASSIPGGAYEAFF
TRBJ1-4,-,TRBV5-1,-,TGCGCCAGCAGCTTGGGTCAGGGTTCTGATGAAAAACTGTTTTTT,CASSLGQGSDEKLFF
TRBJ1-1,-,TRBV2,-,TGTGCCAGCAGTGGGGCCCGGAGCGGGGGGAACACTGAAGCTTTCTTT,CASSGARSGGNTEAFF
TRBJ2-5,TRBD2,TRBV5-1,-,TGCGCCAGCAGCTTGGCCGGGGGGTTAGGAGAGACCCAGTACTTC,CASSLAGGLGETQYF
TRBJ1-3,TRBD1,TRBV19,-,TGTGCCAGTAGTATAACAGGGGGCAGTGGAAACACCATATATTTT,CASSITGGSGNTIYF
TRBJ1-6,TRBD1,TRBV7-3,-,TGTGCCAGCAGCTTAAGCGGGACAGGGGTTTCACCCCTCCACTTT,CASSLSGTGVSPLHF
TRBJ1-2,TRBD1,TRBV2,-,TGTGCCAGCACAGAGGGACAGTACTCTTCCGGCTATGGCTACACCTTC,CASTEGQYSSGYGYTF
TRBJ2-5,-,TRBV5-1,-,TGCGCCAGCAGCCTAGGGGCCCAAGAGACCCAGTACTTC,CASSLGAQETQYF
TRBJ1-5,-,TRBV30,-,TGTGCCTGGAGTTCAGGGCCAGGCTTCAATCAGCCCCAGCATTTT,CAWSSGPGFNQPQHF
TRBJ1-1,TRBD1,TRBV5-1,-,TGCGCCAGCAGCTTGGGGGCCTTCCTTCGGGACAGTGTAAACGCTGAAGCTTTCTTT,CASSLGAFLRDSVNAEAFF
TRBJ2-5,TRBD2,TRBV5-1,-,TGCGCCAGCAGCTTGACAGCGGGGTCGAGTTGGGAGACCCAGTACTTC,CASSLTAGSSWETQYF
TRBJ1-6,-,TRBV10-3,-,TGTGCCTCCAAGGGGGGGGGTTTTGAATCACCCCTCCACTTT,CASKGGGFESPLHF
TRBJ2-1,-,TRBV11-2,-,TGTGCCAGCAGCTTCGTCCTCGGGAATGAGCAGTTCTTC,CASSFVLGNEQFF
TRBJ2-2,TRBD2,TRBV5-4,-,TGTGCCAGCAGCACAATTCCTTCGACTAGCGGGGGTTGGGCCGGGGAGCTGTTTTTT,CASSTIPSTSGGWAGELFF
TRBJ1-6,TRBD1,TRBV7-9,-,TGTGCCAGCAGCAATCGACAGGGCCTTCACCCCCTCCACTTT,CASSNRQGLHPLHF
TRBJ2-7,-,TRBV7-9,-,TGTGCCAGCAGCTCCCAGGGCAGGCTGGGCGAGCAGTACTTC,CASSSQGRLGEQYF
TRBJ2-5,TRBD2,TRBV2,-,TGTGCCAGCGCGGGACTAGCGGGAACGGAGACCCAGTACTTC,CASAGLAGTETQYF
TRBJ1-1,-,TRBV18,once,TGTGCCAGCTCACGTCCCGTGGGGGGGGGCAACACTGAAGCTTTCTTT,CASSRPVGGGNTEAFF
TRBJ1-1,-,TRBV19,-,TGTGCCAGTAGTAGAAACCGCGCCCTAACGAACACTGAAGCTTTCTTT,CASSRNRALTNTEAFF
TRBJ1-6,-,TRBV2,-,TGTGCCAGCAGTCCCCTAGGGGGAAGCTCCTATAATTCACCCCTCCACTTT,CASSPLGGSSYNSPLHF
TRBJ1-3,TRBD1,TRBV13,-,TGTGCCAGCAGCCAAACCCTAAACCGGGACAGGGCAAACACCATATATTTT,CASSQTLNRDRANTIYF
TRBJ1-1,-,TRBV6-1,-,TGTGCCAGCACCCTCGTCGGGGTCACTGAAGCTTTCTTT,CASTLVGVTEAFF
TRBJ1-5,TRBD1,TRBV6-6,-,TGTGCCAGCAGGGACAGGGGAGGAATAAGTCAGCCCCAGCATTTT,CASRDRGGISQPQHF
TRBJ2-3,TRBD2,TRBV7-3,-,TGTGCCAGCAGTGCAGCGGGGGGGATAGATACGCAGTATTTT,CASSAAGGIDTQYF
TRBJ1-4,TRBD1,TRBV7-2,-,TGTGCCAGCAGCTCACAGGGGGCATTGACTAATGAAAAACTGTTTTTT,CASSSQGALTNEKLFF
TRBJ1-2,-,TRBV5-1,-,TGCGCCAGCAGCTACCAAACAGGGAACTATGGCTACACCTTC,CASSYQTGNYGYTF
TRBJ1-1,-,TRBV5-6,-,TGTGCCAGCAGCTTGGGTCAGGCGTACACTGAAGCTTTCTTT,CASSLGQAYTEAFF
TRBJ2-3,TRBD1,TRBV2,once,TGTGCCAGCAAAAGGGACAGGGGGCTTGTAGATACGCAGTATTTT,CASKRDRGLVDTQYF
TRBJ1-1,-,TRBV9,once,TGTGCCAGCACCTCCATAGACAGTTCTGAAGCTTTCTTT,CASTSIDSSEAFF
TRBJ2-1,TRBD2,TRBV9,-,TGTGCCAGCAGCTCCGGGACTAGCGGGGGGGCCTGGGATGAGCAGTTCTTC,CASSSGTSGGAWDEQFF
TRBJ2-7,TRBD1,TRBV2,-,TGTGCCAGCAGGGAGACAGGGCCTGCCTACGAGCAGTACTTC,CASRETGPAYEQYF
TRBJ1-3,-,TRBV29-1,-,TGCGGAGGGTGGGATCGAGCCCTCTCTGGAAACACCATATATTTT,CGGWDRALSGNTIYF
TRBJ1-2,TRBD1,TRBV10-2,-,TGCGCCAGCAGCGTGTTGGCCCGCGGGACAGGGGATGGCTACACCTTC,CASSVLARGTGDGYTF
TRBJ2-2,TRBD1,TRBV7-2,-,TGTGCCAGCAGCCTAGACAGGGGATCCACCGGGGAGCTGTTTTTT,CASSLDRGSTGELFF
TRBJ2-7,TRBD1,TRBV27,-,TGTGCCAGCAGTTTCAAGGGACAGGGGGCCTACGAGCAGTACTTC,CASSFKGQGAYEQYF
TRBJ1-1,-,TRBV27,-,TGTGCCAGCAGGGCGACAGCCATGAACACTGAAGCTTTCTTT,CASRATAMNTEAFF
TRBJ2-7,-,TRBV18,-,TGTGCCAGCTCACTCTACAGTTACGAGCAGTACTTC,CASSLYSYEQYF
TRBJ2-2,-,TRBV7-9,-,TGTGCCAGCAGCCAGCGCAGCCCCGGGGAGCTGTTTTTT,CASSQRSPGELFF
TRBJ1-3,-,TRBV6-6,-,TGTGCCAGCAGTTACGTCGGGTCTGGAAACACCATATATTTT,CASSYVGSGNTIYF